This note documents a single T cell receptor (beta chain) sequence. A sample-barcoded 5' primer and a J-beta primer mix were used in a second PCR of roughly 6 to 11 cycles. Each cDNA molecule was tagged by a template-switch adaptor that had 12 random nucleotides. MiXCR, applied by TCRdb to the 5' RACE reads, yields one record per CDR3 protein. The sample consists of over 1,500,000 distinct CDR3 sequences, roughly 49% of them appearing once. Per-sample yields of isolated PBMCs were at least 6 million. This sample is drawn from a study of blood T cells in healthy people across ages. About the research overall: Through template switching, about one barcoded beta molecule was captured per two T cells, as measured in model experiments.

The CDR3 extends over 16 amino acids. Trimming removed 0 bases from V and 2 bases from J, with 13 bases in between. Per germline, CDR1 MGHRA and CDR2 YSYEKL. Sequencing used blood. The chain combines TRBV4-1 with TRBJ2-5; no reliable D call. The TCR sequence derives from a woman in her forties in good health. CDR3 amino acids: CASSQDAASRQETQYF. For the CDR3, the DNA is TGCGCCAGCAGCCAAGATGCGGCCAGCAGACAAGAGACCCAGTACTTC.